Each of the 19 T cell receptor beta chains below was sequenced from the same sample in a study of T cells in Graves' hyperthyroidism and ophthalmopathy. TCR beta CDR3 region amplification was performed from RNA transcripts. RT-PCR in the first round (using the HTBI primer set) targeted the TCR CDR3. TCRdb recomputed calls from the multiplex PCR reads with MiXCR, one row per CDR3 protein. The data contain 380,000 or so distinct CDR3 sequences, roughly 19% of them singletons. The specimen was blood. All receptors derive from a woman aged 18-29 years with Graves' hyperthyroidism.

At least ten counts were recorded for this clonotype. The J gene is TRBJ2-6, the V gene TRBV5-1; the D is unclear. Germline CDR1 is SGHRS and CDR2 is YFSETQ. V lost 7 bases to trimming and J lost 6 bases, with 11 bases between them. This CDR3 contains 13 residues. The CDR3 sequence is CASCLAPANVLTF. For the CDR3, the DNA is TGCGCCAGCTGTTTAGCCCCGGCCAACGTCCTGACTTTC. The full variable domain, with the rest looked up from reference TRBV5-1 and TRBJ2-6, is KAGVTQTPRYLIKTRGQQVTLSCSPISGHRSVSWYQQTPGQGLQFLFEYFSETQRNKGNFPGRFSGRQFSNSRSEMNVSTLELGDSALYLCASCLAPANVLTFGAGSRLTVL.

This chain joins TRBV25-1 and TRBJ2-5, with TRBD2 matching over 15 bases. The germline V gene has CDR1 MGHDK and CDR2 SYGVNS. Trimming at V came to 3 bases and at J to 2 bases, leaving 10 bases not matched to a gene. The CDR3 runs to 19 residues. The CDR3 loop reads CASSDSGLAGGPGQETQYF. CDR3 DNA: TGTGCCAGCAGTGACTCCGGACTAGCGGGGGGGCCCGGGCAAGAGACCCAGTACTTC.

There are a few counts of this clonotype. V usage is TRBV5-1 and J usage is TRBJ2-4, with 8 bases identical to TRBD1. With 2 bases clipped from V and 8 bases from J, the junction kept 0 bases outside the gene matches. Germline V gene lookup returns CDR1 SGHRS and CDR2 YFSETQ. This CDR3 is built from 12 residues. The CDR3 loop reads CASSLQGDIQYF. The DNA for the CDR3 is TGCGCCAGCAGCTTACAGGGGGACATTCAGTACTTC.

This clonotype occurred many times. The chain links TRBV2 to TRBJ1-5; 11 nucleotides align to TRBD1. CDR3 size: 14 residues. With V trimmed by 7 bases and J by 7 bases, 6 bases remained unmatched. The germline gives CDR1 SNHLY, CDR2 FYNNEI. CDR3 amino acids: CASTSRDRGQPQHF. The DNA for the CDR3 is TGTGCCAGCACCTCAAGGGACAGGGGGCAGCCCCAGCATTTT.

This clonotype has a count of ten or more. The chain's CDR3 is CASKEVPNYGYTF. In DNA form, the CDR3 reads TGTGCCAGCAAAGAGGTTCCTAACTATGGCTACACCTTC. This chain links TRBV6-1 with TRBJ1-2; D is unclear. Germline CDR1 reads MNHNS; CDR2 reads SASEGT. The CDR3 runs 13 residues. The V end was cut by 7 bases, the J end by 0 bases, with 9 bases between.

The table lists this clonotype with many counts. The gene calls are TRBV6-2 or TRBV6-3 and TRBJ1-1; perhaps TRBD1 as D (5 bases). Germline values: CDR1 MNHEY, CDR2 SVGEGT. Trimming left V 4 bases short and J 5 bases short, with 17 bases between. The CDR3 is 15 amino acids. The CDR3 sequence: CASSSHLREGTEAFF. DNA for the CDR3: TGTGCCAGCAGTTCCCACTTGAGGGAGGGGACTGAAGCTTTCTTT.

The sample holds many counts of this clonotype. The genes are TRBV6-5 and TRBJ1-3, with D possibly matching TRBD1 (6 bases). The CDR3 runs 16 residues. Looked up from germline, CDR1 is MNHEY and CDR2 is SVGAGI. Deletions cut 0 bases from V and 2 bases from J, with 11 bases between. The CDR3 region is CASSYSGAYAGNTIYF. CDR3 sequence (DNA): TGTGCCAGCAGTTACTCGGGGGCCTACGCTGGAAACACCATATATTTT.

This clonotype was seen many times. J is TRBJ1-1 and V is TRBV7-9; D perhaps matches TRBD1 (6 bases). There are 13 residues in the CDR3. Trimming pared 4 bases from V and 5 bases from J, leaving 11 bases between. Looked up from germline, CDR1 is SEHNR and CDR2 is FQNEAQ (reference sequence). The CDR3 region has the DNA TGTGCCAGCAGCTACAGGGACCGGACTGAAGCTTTCTTT. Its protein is CASSYRDRTEAFF.

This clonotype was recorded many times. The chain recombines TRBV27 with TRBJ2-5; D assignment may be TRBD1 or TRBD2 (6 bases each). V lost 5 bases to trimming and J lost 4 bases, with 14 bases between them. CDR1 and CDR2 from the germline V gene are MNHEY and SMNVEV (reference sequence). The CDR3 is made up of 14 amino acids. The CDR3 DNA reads TGTGCCAGCAGTCCTCTGAGGGGGGCAGAGACCCAGTACTTC. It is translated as CASSPLRGAETQYF.

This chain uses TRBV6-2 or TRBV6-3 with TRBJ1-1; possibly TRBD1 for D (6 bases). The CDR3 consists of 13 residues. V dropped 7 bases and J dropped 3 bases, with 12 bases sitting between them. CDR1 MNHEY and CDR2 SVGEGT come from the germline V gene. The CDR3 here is CASTRGGHTEAFF. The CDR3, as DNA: TGTGCCAGCACTCGGGGGGGCCACACTGAAGCTTTCTTT.

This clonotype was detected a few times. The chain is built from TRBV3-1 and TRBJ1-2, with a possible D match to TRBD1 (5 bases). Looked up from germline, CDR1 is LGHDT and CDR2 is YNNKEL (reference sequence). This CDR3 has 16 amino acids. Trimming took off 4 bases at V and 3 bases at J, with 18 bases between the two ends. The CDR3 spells CASSLFGRGRDYGYTF. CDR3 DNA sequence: TGTGCCAGCAGCCTCTTCGGGCGGGGCCGTGACTATGGCTACACCTTC.

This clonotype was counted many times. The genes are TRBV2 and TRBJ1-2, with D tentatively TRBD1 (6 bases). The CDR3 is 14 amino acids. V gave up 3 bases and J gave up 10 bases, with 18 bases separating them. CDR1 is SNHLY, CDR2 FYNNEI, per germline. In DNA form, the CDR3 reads TGTGCCAGCAGTGATAGCGAAACAGGGATCGACTACACCTTC. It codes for CASSDSETGIDYTF.

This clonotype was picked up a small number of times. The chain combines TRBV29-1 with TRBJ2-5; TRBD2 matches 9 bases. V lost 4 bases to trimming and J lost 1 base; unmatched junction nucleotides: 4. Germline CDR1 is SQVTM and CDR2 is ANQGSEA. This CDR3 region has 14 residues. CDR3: CSVVAGALQETQYF. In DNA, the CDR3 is TGCAGCGTTGTAGCGGGGGCCCTCCAAGAGACCCAGTACTTC.

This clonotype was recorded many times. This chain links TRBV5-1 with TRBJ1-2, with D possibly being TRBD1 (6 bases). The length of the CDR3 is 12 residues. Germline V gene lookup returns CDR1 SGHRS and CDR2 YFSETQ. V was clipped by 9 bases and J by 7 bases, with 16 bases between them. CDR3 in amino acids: CATTQGVGGYTF. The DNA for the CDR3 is TGCGCCACGACACAGGGAGTCGGTGGCTACACCTTC.

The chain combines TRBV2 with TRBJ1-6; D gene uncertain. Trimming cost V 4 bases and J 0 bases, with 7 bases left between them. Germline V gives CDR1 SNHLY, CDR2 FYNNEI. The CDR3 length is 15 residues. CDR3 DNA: TGTGCCAGCAGTGTAGGTGGCTCCTATAATTCACCCCTCCACTTT. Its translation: CASSVGGSYNSPLHF.

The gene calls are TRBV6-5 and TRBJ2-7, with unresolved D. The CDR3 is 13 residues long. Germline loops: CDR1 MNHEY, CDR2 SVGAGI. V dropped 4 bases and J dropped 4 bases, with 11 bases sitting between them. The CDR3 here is CASSSEADYEQYF. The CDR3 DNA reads TGTGCCAGCAGTTCCGAAGCAGATTACGAGCAGTACTTC.

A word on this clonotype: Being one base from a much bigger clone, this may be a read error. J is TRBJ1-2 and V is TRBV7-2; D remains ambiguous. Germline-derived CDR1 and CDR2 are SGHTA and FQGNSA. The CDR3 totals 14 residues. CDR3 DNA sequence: TGTGCCAACAGCTTAGGAGGGCCTGCTACCGGCTACACCTTC. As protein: CANSLGGPATGYTF.

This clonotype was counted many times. This chain's CDR3 is CASSPTGGGGEKTQYF. Here the CDR3 DNA reads TGTGCCAGCAGCCCAACTGGCGGGGGGGGCGAGAAGACCCAGTACTTC. The gene calls are TRBV7-2 and TRBJ2-5; the match to TRBD2 covers 9 bases. Trimming took 5 bases from V and 6 from J; bases not matched to a gene: 13. Germline CDR1 reads SGHTA; CDR2 reads FQGNSA. The CDR3 spans 16 residues. Looking up the rest from reference TRBV7-2 and TRBJ2-5 gives the full variable domain: GAGVSQSPSNKVTEKGKDVELRCDPISGHTALYWYRQSLGQGLEFLIYFQGNSAPDKSGLPSDRFSAERTGGSVSTLTIQRTQQEDSAVYLCASSPTGGGGEKTQYFGPGTRLLVL.

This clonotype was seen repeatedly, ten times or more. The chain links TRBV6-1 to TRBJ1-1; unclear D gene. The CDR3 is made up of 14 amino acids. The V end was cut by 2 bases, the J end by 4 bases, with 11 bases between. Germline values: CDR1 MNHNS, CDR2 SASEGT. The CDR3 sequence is CASSETDVGTEAFF. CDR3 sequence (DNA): TGTGCCAGCAGTGAAACCGACGTCGGCACTGAAGCTTTCTTT.